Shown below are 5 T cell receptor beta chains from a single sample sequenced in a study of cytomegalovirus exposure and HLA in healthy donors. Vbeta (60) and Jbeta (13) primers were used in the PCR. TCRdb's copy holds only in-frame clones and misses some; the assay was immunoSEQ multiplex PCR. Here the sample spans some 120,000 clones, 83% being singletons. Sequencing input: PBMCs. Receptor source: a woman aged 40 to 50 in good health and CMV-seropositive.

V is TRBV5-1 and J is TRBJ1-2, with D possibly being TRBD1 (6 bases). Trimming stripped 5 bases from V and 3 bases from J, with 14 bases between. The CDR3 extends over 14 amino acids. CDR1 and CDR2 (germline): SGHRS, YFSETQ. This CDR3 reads CASSLIGQYYGYTF. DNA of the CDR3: TGCGCCAGCAGTTTAATTGGACAGTACTATGGCTACACCTTC. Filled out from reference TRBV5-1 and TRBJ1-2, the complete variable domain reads KAGVTQTPRYLIKTRGQQVTLSCSPISGHRSVSWYQQTPGQGLQFLFEYFSETQRNKGNFPGRFSGRQFSNSRSEMNVSTLELGDSALYLCASSLIGQYYGYTFGSGTRLTVV.

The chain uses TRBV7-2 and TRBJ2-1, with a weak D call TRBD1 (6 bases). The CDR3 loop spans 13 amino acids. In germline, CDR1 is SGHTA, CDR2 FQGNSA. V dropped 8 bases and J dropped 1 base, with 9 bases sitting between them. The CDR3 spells CASRDNSYNEQFF. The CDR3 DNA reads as TGTGCCAGCCGGGACAATTCCTACAATGAGCAGTTCTTC.

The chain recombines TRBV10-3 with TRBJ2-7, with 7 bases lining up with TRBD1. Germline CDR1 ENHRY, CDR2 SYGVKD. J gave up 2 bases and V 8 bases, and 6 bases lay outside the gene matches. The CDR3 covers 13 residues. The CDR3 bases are TGTGCCATCGGGGACAGCAACACCTACGAGCAGTACTTC. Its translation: CAIGDSNTYEQYF.

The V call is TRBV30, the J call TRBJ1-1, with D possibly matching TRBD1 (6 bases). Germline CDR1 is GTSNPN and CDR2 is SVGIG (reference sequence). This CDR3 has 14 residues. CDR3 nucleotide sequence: TGTGCTACTTGGGTGGGGGCGGGGGTCACTGAAGCTTTCTTT. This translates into CATWVGAGVTEAFF. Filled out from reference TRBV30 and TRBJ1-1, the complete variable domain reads SQTIHQWPATLVQPVGSPLSLECTVEGTSNPNLYWYRQAAGRGLQLLFYSVGIGQISSEVPQNLSASRPQDRQFILSSKKLLLSDSGFYLCATWVGAGVTEAFFGQGTRLTVV.

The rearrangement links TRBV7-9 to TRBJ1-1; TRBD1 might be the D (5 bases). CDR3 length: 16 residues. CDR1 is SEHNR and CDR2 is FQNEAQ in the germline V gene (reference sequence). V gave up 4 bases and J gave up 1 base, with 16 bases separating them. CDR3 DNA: TGTGCCAGCAGCTCCCTAAAGGGGCAAAAGAACACTGAAGCTTTCTTT. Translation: CASSSLKGQKNTEAFF.